The T cell receptor beta chain under discussion was sequenced for a study of CXCR3-negative and CXCR3-positive naive CD8 T cells. Study as a whole: Each library gave roughly 1.5 +/- 0.3 million of some 150 million TRB reads.

As concerns this clonotype: Its antigen is undetermined.

Overall study results and limits: Naive CXCR3-negative and CXCR3-positive cells had similar TRBV-TRBJ usage; memory differed. In CXCR3-positive naive cells, the TRB CDR3s were more hydrophobic than in CXCR3-negative naive cells.

5' RACE with UMI labels generated the TRB cDNA libraries. TCRdb reprocessed the 5' RACE reads, with one entry per CDR3 protein and no DNA. This sample's clone table lists 85,000 to 120,000 distinct CDR3 sequences. The CDR3 runs 14 residues. Germline loops: CDR1 SQVTM, CDR2 ANQGSEA. The chain couples TRBV29-1 to TRBJ2-1; the D gene TCRdb calls, TRBD1, cannot be checked with no DNA. Specimen: naive CXCR3+ CD8+ T cells from blood. Sample subset: CD45RO-CCR7+CD27+CD95- naive CD8+ T cells expressing CXCR3 (TNR3+). The origin of this receptor is a human donor in good health. Some clones in this sample may be carry-over from other donors' samples. CDR3 loop: CSGTGGSSYNEQFF.